Below are 28 T cell receptor beta chains sequenced from a single sample in a study of T cell changes during pregnancy in multiple sclerosis. Using immunoSEQ multiplex PCR, the repertoire was profiled, and TCRdb retains in-frame clones only, with some absent. The table has about 120,000 clones, approximately 95% seen once. Sequencing used peripheral blood, obtained before pregnancy. These receptors were collected from a female donor with multiple sclerosis, enrolled in a pregnancy study.

The V call is TRBV7-9, the J call TRBJ1-1, with a tentative D call TRBD1 (6 bases). The V gene's germline CDR1 is SEHNR and CDR2 FQNEAQ (reference sequence). CDR3 length equals 15 residues. Between the trimmed V and J ends, which lost 5 bases and 1 base, there was a span of 14 bases. The CDR3 coding sequence is TGTGCCAGCAGCCTGGGCCAGGGGAAGAACACTGAAGCTTTCTTT. It is translated as CASSLGQGKNTEAFF.

The rearrangement joins TRBV9 to TRBJ1-1; 8 bases match TRBD1. Germline V gene lookup returns CDR1 SGDLS and CDR2 YYNGEE. The CDR3 length is 16 residues. J lost 0 bases, V lost 4 bases, and 8 bases had no gene match. CDR3 sequence: CASSSGQVPMNTEAFF. The CDR3 DNA reads TGTGCCAGCAGCTCGGGACAGGTCCCAATGAACACTGAAGCTTTCTTT. Combining the CDR3 with reference TRBV9 and TRBJ1-1 gives the whole variable domain DSGVTQTPKHLITATGQRVTLRCSPRSGDLSVYWYQQSLDQGLQFLIQYYNGEERAKGNILERFSAQQFPDLHSELNLSSLELGDSALYFCASSSGQVPMNTEAFFGQGTRLTVV.

V and J are TRBV15 and TRBJ1-2; D is unclear. The V end was cut by 1 base, the J end by 4 bases, with 7 bases between. Germline V gives CDR1 LNHNV, CDR2 YYDKDF (reference sequence). This CDR3 is built from 13 residues. This CDR3 is CATSRVQLYGYTF. CDR3 nucleotides: TGTGCCACCAGCAGAGTACAGCTCTATGGCTACACCTTC.

This chain links TRBV2 with TRBJ1-6; TRBD1 agrees at 12 bases. J lost 1 base, V lost 6 bases, and 4 bases had no gene match. Germline V gives CDR1 SNHLY, CDR2 FYNNEI. The CDR3 is 17 amino acids. CDR3 DNA: TGTGCCAGCAGCCGGGACAGGGGGCAATCCTATAATTCACCCCTCCACTTT. Translated, it gives CASSRDRGQSYNSPLHF.

The sample holds one count of this clone. The CDR3 protein is CASSIRTARGEKLFF. CDR3 DNA: TGTGCCAGTAGTATAAGGACAGCCCGTGGCGAAAAACTGTTTTTT. This chain uses TRBV19 with TRBJ1-4, with D possibly being TRBD1 (6 bases). Trimming shortened V by 2 bases and J by 8 bases, and 15 bases separated the two germline ends. In germline, CDR1 is LNHDA, CDR2 SQIVND (reference sequence). The CDR3 has 15 amino acids. Based on the CDR3 plus reference TRBV19 and TRBJ1-4, the full variable domain is DGGITQSPKYLFRKEGQNVTLSCEQNLNHDAMYWYRQDPGQGLRLIYYSQIVNDFQKGDIAEGYSVSREKKESFPLTVTSAQKNPTAFYLCASSIRTARGEKLFFGSGTQLSVL.

The chain joins TRBV5-1 to TRBJ1-2, with TRBD1 matching 7 bases. V dropped 4 bases and J dropped 2; count of bases not matched to a gene: 5. The CDR3 is made up of 14 amino acids. Looked up from germline, CDR1 is SGHRS and CDR2 is YFSETQ. The CDR3 DNA reads TGCGCCAGCAGCCCGGGACAGCAGAACTATGGCTACACCTTC. It yields the protein CASSPGQQNYGYTF.

V is TRBV9 and J is TRBJ2-5; 7 nucleotides align to TRBD2. This CDR3 is built from 14 residues. Per germline, CDR1 SGDLS and CDR2 YYNGEE. After removal of 0 bases from V and 1 base from J, the junction contained 0 bases not matched to a gene. The CDR3 reads CASSVGTSQETQYF. The CDR3 bases are TGTGCCAGCAGCGTAGGGACTAGCCAAGAGACCCAGTACTTC.

The chain is built from TRBV7-9 and TRBJ2-3; 7 positions match TRBD1. CDR1 and CDR2 (germline): SEHNR, FQNEAQ (reference sequence). V trimming: 5 bases; J trimming: 3 bases; junction bases outside the gene matches: 14. This CDR3 contains 17 residues. CDR3 protein: CASSEDREVSFTDTQYF. The CDR3, as DNA: TGTGCCAGCAGCGAAGACAGGGAAGTGAGTTTTACAGATACGCAGTATTTT.

The V and J genes are TRBV15 and TRBJ1-4; 7 bases agree with TRBD1. Trimming removed 3 bases from V and 8 bases from J; junction bases left unmatched: 9. Germline CDR1 reads LNHNV; CDR2 reads YYDKDF (reference sequence). The CDR3 spans 15 residues. CDR3 region: CATSRATGSWEKLFF. The CDR3 nucleotides are TGTGCCACCAGCAGGGCGACAGGGTCGTGGGAAAAACTGTTTTTT.

This clone is a singleton in its sample. The rearrangement joins TRBV5-1 to TRBJ1-5; possibly TRBD1 for D (6 bases). The CDR3 covers 13 residues. Germline loops: CDR1 SGHRS, CDR2 YFSETQ. V lost 5 bases to trimming and J lost 3 bases, with 9 bases between them. CDR3 nucleotides: TGCGCCAGCAGGGCAGGGGACAATCAGCCCCAGCATTTT. Translation gives CASRAGDNQPQHF.

The chain employs TRBV5-1 and TRBJ1-2, with 10 positions matching TRBD1. CDR1 and CDR2 (germline): SGHRS, YFSETQ. This CDR3 comprises 15 residues. J was trimmed by 7 bases and V by 0 bases; bases with no gene match: 6. Here the CDR3 DNA reads TGCGCCAGCAGCTTGGGCCCGACAGGGGGCTCTGGCTACACCTTC. Protein sequence: CASSLGPTGGSGYTF.

The rearrangement uses TRBV5-1 and TRBJ2-3, with 10 nucleotides matching TRBD1. The CDR3 runs 17 residues. After removal of 3 bases from V and 4 bases from J, the junction contained 11 bases not matched to a gene. CDR1 and CDR2 from the germline V gene are SGHRS and YFSETQ. DNA of the CDR3: TGCGCCAGCAGCTCAGGTTACGGGACAGGGGATGCAGATACGCAGTATTTT. The encoded protein is CASSSGYGTGDADTQYF.

The chain joins TRBV9 to TRBJ2-2; tentatively, D is TRBD1 (5 bases). The ends were cut back, 0 bases at V and 4 bases at J, with 10 bases in the middle. The CDR3 contains 15 residues. Germline lookup yields CDR1 SGDLS and CDR2 YYNGEE. CDR3 sequence reads: CASSVAQGPTGELFF. As DNA, the CDR3 is TGTGCCAGCAGCGTAGCGCAGGGTCCCACCGGGGAGCTGTTTTTT.

This clone was observed once. The gene calls are TRBV29-1 and TRBJ1-2; D perhaps matches TRBD1 (5 bases). The CDR3 sequence is 11 residues long. The germline V gene encodes CDR1 SQVTM and CDR2 ANQGSEA. Trimming left V 7 bases short and J 6 bases short, with 12 bases between. The CDR3 loop reads CSAMGPNGYTF. CDR3 nucleotide sequence: TGCAGCGCTATGGGGCCCAATGGCTACACCTTC.

V usage is TRBV7-9 and J usage is TRBJ2-1, with a tentative D call TRBD2 (5 bases). V gave up 1 base and J gave up 6 bases, with 16 bases separating them. CDR3 length equals 16 residues. Germline V lookup: CDR1 SEHNR, CDR2 FQNEAQ (reference sequence). The CDR3 region is CASSLERLVHFNEQFF. Written as DNA, the CDR3 is TGTGCCAGCAGCTTAGAGCGGCTAGTTCACTTCAATGAGCAGTTCTTC.

This rearrangement joins TRBV15 to TRBJ2-5; D gene uncertain. Germline V gene lookup returns CDR1 LNHNV and CDR2 YYDKDF (reference sequence). Trimming shortened V by 0 bases and J by 1 base, and 6 bases separated the two germline ends. This CDR3 contains 14 residues. The CDR3 DNA is TGTGCCACCAGCAGAGAGTATTCCCAAGAGACCCAGTACTTC. It yields the protein CATSREYSQETQYF.

This chain links TRBV2 with TRBJ1-1, with D possibly matching TRBD1 (5 bases). The CDR3 covers 13 residues. Trimming cost V 7 bases and J 2 bases, with 11 bases left between them. Germline V lookup: CDR1 SNHLY, CDR2 FYNNEI. For the CDR3, the DNA is TGTGCCAGCATCCTAGGGGTAAACACTGAAGCTTTCTTT. Translated: CASILGVNTEAFF. The full variable domain, rest sourced from reference TRBV2 and TRBJ1-1, is EPEVTQTPSHQVTQMGQEVILRCVPISNHLYFYWYRQILGQKVEFLVSFYNNEISEKSEIFDDQFSVERPDGSNFTLKIRSTKLEDSAMYFCASILGVNTEAFFGQGTRLTVV.

The chain has TRBV28 and TRBJ1-1; no clear D gene. V lost 2 bases, J lost 3 bases, and 10 bases lay in between. The CDR3 contains 14 residues. Germline V gene lookup returns CDR1 MDHEN and CDR2 SYDVKM. Here the CDR3 DNA reads TGTGCCAGCAGTTTAGTGGTAGCGCACACTGAAGCTTTCTTT. Residues: CASSLVVAHTEAFF.

This rearrangement joins TRBV18 to TRBJ2-1; possible D gene TRBD1, 6 bases. CDR1 and CDR2 (germline): KGHSH, LQKENI. This CDR3 region has 14 residues. Trimming pared 4 bases from V and 5 bases from J, leaving 12 bases between. CDR3 sequence: CASSRGHTNNEQFF. The CDR3 coding sequence is TGTGCCAGCTCACGGGGACACACGAACAATGAGCAGTTCTTC.

The chain uses TRBV6-5 and TRBJ2-7; D is ambiguous. Germline V CDR1 and CDR2: MNHEY, SVGAGI. This CDR3 comprises 13 residues. Deletions cut 8 bases from V and 6 bases from J, with 17 bases between. CDR3 residues: CASAPREFSEQYF. CDR3 nucleotide sequence: TGTGCCAGCGCCCCGCGAGAGTTCTCCGAGCAGTACTTC.

V and J are TRBV7-2 and TRBJ2-3, with 7 bases lining up with TRBD1. J was trimmed by 2 bases and V by 5 bases; bases with no gene match: 13. The CDR3 is 17 residues long. Germline V lookup: CDR1 SGHTA, CDR2 FQGNSA. CDR3 bases: TGTGCCAGCAGCGTAGTGGAGACAGGGTTTTTCACAGATACGCAGTATTTT. Its translation: CASSVVETGFFTDTQYF.

The chain uses TRBV6-1 and TRBJ2-7; 10 bases are shared with TRBD2. From germline, CDR1 is MNHNS and CDR2 SASEGT. Trimming cost V 2 bases and J 6 bases; bases outside gene matches: 13. The CDR3 covers 17 residues. The CDR3 region has the DNA TGTGCCAGCAGTGAAATTTGGCTAGCGGGGGCCCCTCGCGAGCAGTACTTC. It translates to CASSEIWLAGAPREQYF.

CDR3 coding DNA: TGTGCCAGCAGCTTGCCCGTCCGACTTGAAGCTTTCTTT. Residues: CASSLPVRLEAFF. The chain carries TRBV7-9 and TRBJ1-1; D not resolved. This CDR3 spans 13 amino acids. Germline V gives CDR1 SEHNR, CDR2 FQNEAQ (reference sequence). Trimming removed 3 bases at V and 7 bases at J, with 12 bases between.

V is TRBV2 and J is TRBJ1-1; weak D call: TRBD1 (6 bases). CDR1 and CDR2 (germline): SNHLY, FYNNEI. V lost 7 bases and J lost 1, with 10 bases in between. CDR3 size: 13 residues. CDR3 nucleotide sequence: TGTGCCAGCACCGAAGGGGGGAACACTGAAGCTTTCTTT. Protein sequence: CASTEGGNTEAFF.

V is TRBV7-9 and J is TRBJ2-3; D might be TRBD2 (5 bases). CDR1 SEHNR and CDR2 FQNEAQ come from the germline V gene (reference sequence). The V end was cut by 1 base, the J end by 3 bases, with 8 bases between. The CDR3 contains 14 residues. The CDR3, as DNA: TGTGCCAGCAGCTTAGGGACTTCAACAGATACGCAGTATTTT. Its translation: CASSLGTSTDTQYF. The full variable domain, completed using reference TRBV7-9 and TRBJ2-3, is DTGVSQNPRHKITKRGQNVTFRCDPISEHNRLYWYRQTLGQGPEFLTYFQNEAQLEKSRLLSDRFSAERPKGSFSTLEIQRTEQGDSAMYLCASSLGTSTDTQYFGPGTRLTVL.

This clone has only one observation. The genes are TRBV10-1 and TRBJ2-5; 8 nucleotides match TRBD1. The V gene's germline CDR1 is WNHNN and CDR2 SYGVQD (reference sequence). The V gene end was trimmed by 0 bases and the J gene end by 2 bases; junction bases not matched to a gene: 5. The CDR3 is 16 amino acids. The CDR3 DNA sequence: TGCGCCAGCAGTGAGTCCGGGACAGGCAAACAAGAGACCCAGTACTTC. This encodes CASSESGTGKQETQYF.

V gene TRBV5-1 combines with J gene TRBJ1-5; the match to TRBD1 covers 8 bases. Looked up from germline, CDR1 is SGHRS and CDR2 is YFSETQ. This CDR3 has 17 amino acids. V shed 3 bases and J 2 bases; nucleotides not matched to a gene: 10. The CDR3 sequence is CASSSRPTGVGNQPQHF. CDR3 bases: TGCGCCAGCAGCTCCCGACCGACAGGGGTTGGCAATCAGCCCCAGCATTTT. The complete variable domain, with remaining parts taken from reference TRBV5-1 and TRBJ1-5, reads KAGVTQTPRYLIKTRGQQVTLSCSPISGHRSVSWYQQTPGQGLQFLFEYFSETQRNKGNFPGRFSGRQFSNSRSEMNVSTLELGDSALYLCASSSRPTGVGNQPQHFGDGTRLSIL.

The V and J genes are TRBV11-3 and TRBJ2-5; D might be TRBD2 (6 bases). The length of the CDR3 is 14 residues. Germline V lookup: CDR1 SGHNT, CDR2 YENEEA. V lost 5 bases and J lost 1, with 11 bases in between. The CDR3, as DNA: TGTGCCAGCAGCCACGGAGGGACCCAAGAGACCCAGTACTTC. Residues: CASSHGGTQETQYF.